The TCR beta chain described here comes from a study of blood T cell repertoires in COVID-19. The CDR3 runs 14 residues. The V end was cut by 0 bases, the J end by 9 bases, with 10 bases between. The germline CDR1 and CDR2 sequences are SGHDT and YYEEEE. Here immunoSEQ multiplex PCR was the method, and the copy in TCRdb shows in-frame clones only, minus some. The data contain around 250,000 clones, roughly 88% of them singletons. This chain links TRBV5-6 with TRBJ1-6; D may be TRBD1 (5 bases). Source material: peripheral blood. The TCR sequence derives from a man older than 75 with acute or convalescent COVID-19. The CDR3 bases are TGTGCCAGCAGCTTGGGGCAGGGTACTTCACCCCTCCACTTT. It specifies CASSLGQGTSPLHF.